A single sample is the source of the 15 T cell receptor beta chains below, sequenced in a study of T cells in Graves' hyperthyroidism and ophthalmopathy. It was RNA transcripts that yielded the amplified TCR beta CDR3 regions. HTBI primers drove first-round RT-PCR of the TCR CDR3. TCRdb analysed the multiplex PCR reads with MiXCR anew, one entry per CDR3 protein. Among 500,000 to 750,000 distinct CDR3 sequences, 13% to 15% were seen once, and the ten largest hold roughly 7%. What was sequenced was blood. These receptor sequences come from a woman aged 18 to 35 with Graves' ophthalmopathy.

The sample holds many counts of this clonotype. The chain carries TRBV7-9 and TRBJ1-3; TRBD1 agrees at 7 bases. The V gene's germline CDR1 is SEHNR and CDR2 FQNEAQ (reference sequence). Unmatched junction bases numbered 4, after V lost 5 bases and J lost 0 bases. The CDR3 loop spans 15 amino acids. The CDR3 nucleotides are TGTGCCAGCAGCCTACAGGGGATCTCTGGAAACACCATATATTTT. It is translated as CASSLQGISGNTIYF.

This clonotype was seen repeatedly, ten times or more. The chain is built from TRBV11-2 and TRBJ2-3; TRBD1 matches 8 bases. V dropped 5 bases and J dropped 4; count of bases not matched to a gene: 11. CDR1 is SGHAT, CDR2 FQNNGV, per germline. CDR3 length: 16 amino acids. The CDR3 reads CASSPSWTGLADTQYF. As DNA, the CDR3 is TGTGCCAGCAGCCCAAGCTGGACAGGGCTCGCAGATACGCAGTATTTT.

This clonotype was counted ten times or more. Germline and junction disagree at one end, which may indicate a read error. V usage is TRBV3-1 and J usage is TRBJ1-1, with a tentative D call TRBD1 (5 bases). This CDR3 contains 13 residues. Germline V gene lookup returns CDR1 LGHDT and CDR2 YNNKEL (reference sequence). CDR3: CASSSRQFTKAFF. CDR3 nucleotides: TGTGCCAGCAGCTCCCGACAGTTCACTAAAGCTTTCTTT.

This clonotype came up many times. The chain couples TRBV12-3 or TRBV12-4 to TRBJ2-2; 10 bases align to TRBD1. Trimming removed 3 bases from V and 7 bases from J; junction bases left unmatched: 5. The CDR3 has 15 residues. The CDR3 region is CASSLGTGAGGELFF. The CDR3 bases are TGTGCCAGCAGTTTGGGGACAGGGGCTGGCGGGGAGCTGTTTTTT.

J is TRBJ1-6 and V is TRBV20-1, with D hard to call. This CDR3 is built from 18 residues. Germline values: CDR1 DFQATT, CDR2 SNEGSKA (reference sequence). The germline V and J ends were trimmed by 0 bases and 0 bases, with 15 bases remaining between them. For the CDR3, the DNA is TGCAGTGCTAGAGATTCCTTGGGTGGCGACTCCTATAATTCACCCCTCCACTTT. Its protein product is CSARDSLGGDSYNSPLHF.

The chain uses TRBV20-1 and TRBJ1-2; the D gene is possibly TRBD1 (5 bases). CDR1 DFQATT and CDR2 SNEGSKA come from the germline V gene (reference sequence). V gave up 0 bases and J gave up 0 bases, with 11 bases separating them. The CDR3 runs 15 residues. The chain's CDR3 is CSARDLAGTNYGYTF. For the CDR3, the DNA is TGCAGTGCTAGAGATCTCGCAGGGACTAACTATGGCTACACCTTC.

The table lists this clonotype with many counts. The gene calls are TRBV7-8 and TRBJ2-3; TRBD1 agrees at 7 bases. CDR1 SGHVS and CDR2 FQNEAQ come from the germline V gene. V lost 1 base to trimming and J lost 1 base; unmatched junction nucleotides: 8. CDR3 length: 17 amino acids. The CDR3 DNA reads as TGTGCCAGCAGCTTAGAGGACAGGTCCCCGGGCACAGATACGCAGTATTTT. This codes for CASSLEDRSPGTDTQYF.

This clonotype has ten or more counts. The chain is built from TRBV27 and TRBJ2-3; no clear D. CDR1 is MNHEY, CDR2 SMNVEV, per germline (reference sequence). The CDR3 extends over 15 amino acids. V was pared by 5 bases and J by 6 bases, with 18 bases between. The CDR3 coding sequence is TGTGCCAGCAGTCCCTCCCTGGGCTACGCGGATACGCAGTATTTT. It codes for CASSPSLGYADTQYF.

Comments on this clonotype: This sequence may be a read error, since a much larger clone differs from it by one base. The chain carries TRBV5-6 and TRBJ1-5; unclear D gene. This CDR3 has 14 residues. The V gene's germline CDR1 is SGHDT and CDR2 YYEEEE. Between the trimmed V and J ends, which lost 2 bases and 3 bases, there was a span of 9 bases. In DNA form, the CDR3 reads TGTGCCAGCAGCTTACCAGGAGTCAATCAGCCCCAGCATTTT. Its translation: CASSLPGVNQPQHF.

This clonotype has a handful of counts. This may arise from a read error, as a much more abundant clone is one base away. The chain combines TRBV28 with TRBJ2-1; TRBD2 is a possible D gene (7 bases). V gave up 6 bases and J gave up 9 bases, with 18 bases separating them. This CDR3 is 14 amino acids long. Germline CDR1 reads MDHEN; CDR2 reads SYDVKM. The DNA for the CDR3 is TGTGCCAGCAGCTTGGGGAAGGGGGGGAGTGAGCAGTTCTTC. Its protein is CASSLGKGGSEQFF.

This clonotype was detected many times. The V gene is TRBV5-1, the J gene TRBJ2-1, with D perhaps TRBD2 (6 bases). Trimming took 0 bases from V and 6 from J, leaving 7 bases between them. This CDR3 is built from 13 residues. Germline V gene sequence: CDR1 SGHRS, CDR2 YFSETQ. The CDR3 DNA sequence: TGCGCCAGCAGCTTGGGGAGGGCCAATGAGCAGTTCTTC. Translating gives CASSLGRANEQFF.

In this sample, this clonotype turned up many times. The chain combines TRBV5-1 with TRBJ2-4; the D gene is possibly TRBD2 (5 bases). The V and J ends lost 1 base and 3 bases respectively, with 11 bases between them. Per the germline V gene, CDR1 is SGHRS and CDR2 is YFSETQ. The CDR3 consists of 15 residues. The CDR3 sequence is CASSLFGIGKNIQYF. The CDR3 DNA is TGCGCCAGCAGCTTGTTCGGGATTGGCAAAAACATTCAGTACTTC. Full variable domain (rest looked up from reference TRBV5-1 and TRBJ2-4): KAGVTQTPRYLIKTRGQQVTLSCSPISGHRSVSWYQQTPGQGLQFLFEYFSETQRNKGNFPGRFSGRQFSNSRSEMNVSTLELGDSALYLCASSLFGIGKNIQYFGAGTRLSVL.

This clonotype has at least ten counts. The chain couples TRBV2 to TRBJ2-7; a possible D gene is TRBD1 (5 bases). There are 13 residues in the CDR3. Trimming stripped 7 bases from V and 2 bases from J, with 12 bases between. Germline assignment: CDR1 SNHLY and CDR2 FYNNEI. The CDR3 coding sequence is TGTGCCAGCAAACTTGGACATACCTACGAGCAGTACTTC. Protein: CASKLGHTYEQYF.

This clonotype was counted ten times or more. The genes are TRBV28 and TRBJ2-1; 10 bases agree with TRBD1. The V segment lost 5 bases and the J segment 7 bases; nucleotides outside the gene matches: 8. This CDR3 spans 15 amino acids. Per the germline V gene, CDR1 is MDHEN and CDR2 is SYDVKM. CDR3 protein: CASSHLRDRGNEQFF. CDR3 in DNA: TGTGCCAGCAGTCACCTCCGGGACAGGGGTAATGAGCAGTTCTTC.

There are many counts of this clonotype. The chain joins TRBV3-1 to TRBJ2-7; D is unresolved. The CDR3 is made up of 14 amino acids. Trimming left V 4 bases short and J 2 bases short, with 12 bases between. Per the germline V gene, CDR1 is LGHDT and CDR2 is YNNKEL (reference sequence). The CDR3 DNA reads as TGTGCCAGCAGCCCTACTGGCGGTGCCTACGAGCAGTACTTC. Its protein product is CASSPTGGAYEQYF.